This T cell receptor (beta chain) appears in the sequencing data of a study of OX40 agonist ivuxolimab in advanced cancers. General study points: Clones of CD4+ and CD8+ blood T cells grew by week 6 at doses of 0.1 to 3.0 mg/kg. CD4+ T cells averaged fewer expanded clones than CD8+ T cells. Also showing low normalized T-cell clonal expansion were some of the nonresponders.

The length of the CDR3 is 15 residues. Germline V gives CDR1 SGHTA, CDR2 FQGNSA. V lost 4 bases and J lost 1, with 11 bases in between. Sequencing used immunoSEQ multiplex PCR; TCRdb keeps in-frame clones, though not all of them. The sample includes more than 80,000 clones, 70% to 90% of them seen just once. As to this clone: Its antigen is undetermined.

Autoimmune disease history or systemic immunosuppression led to patient exclusion. The chain links TRBV7-2 to TRBJ2-1; no clear D. Sequencing used CD4+ or CD8+ T cells sorted from blood, obtained in a trial of the OX40 agonist ivuxolimab. The clonotype comes from an adult with an advanced solid tumor such as melanoma, head and neck, liver or kidney cancer. The CDR3 DNA sequence: TGTGCCAGCAGCTCCTCAATAACTTCCTACAATGAGCAGTTCTTC. This gives the protein CASSSSITSYNEQFF.